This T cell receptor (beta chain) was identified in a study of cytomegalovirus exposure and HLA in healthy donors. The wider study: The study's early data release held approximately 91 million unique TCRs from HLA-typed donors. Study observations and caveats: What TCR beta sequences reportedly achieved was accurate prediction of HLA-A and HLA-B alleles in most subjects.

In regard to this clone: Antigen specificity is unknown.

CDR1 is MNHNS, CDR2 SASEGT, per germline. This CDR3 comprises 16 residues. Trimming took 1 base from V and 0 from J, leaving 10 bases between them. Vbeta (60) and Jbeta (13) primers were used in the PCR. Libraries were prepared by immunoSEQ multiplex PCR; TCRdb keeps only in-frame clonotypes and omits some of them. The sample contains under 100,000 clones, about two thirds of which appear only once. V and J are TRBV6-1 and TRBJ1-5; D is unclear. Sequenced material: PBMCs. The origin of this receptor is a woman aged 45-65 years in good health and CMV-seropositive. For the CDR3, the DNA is TGTGCCAGCAGTGAAGGCAGGATGTATAGCAATCAGCCCCAGCATTTT. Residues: CASSEGRMYSNQPQHF.